The clone carrying this TCR beta chain has only one observation. This sample is drawn from a study of blood T cell repertoires in COVID-19. In the study overall: Nucleic acid was either cDNA or gDNA, and it came from T cells, B-cell-depleted T cells, or PBMCs.

Germline lookup yields CDR1 MNHEY and CDR2 SMNVEV (reference sequence). V shed 8 bases and J shed 4 bases, with 18 bases lying between them. The CDR3 runs to 15 residues. Clones were sequenced by immunoSEQ multiplex PCR, and TCRdb holds only the in-frame ones, with some missing. The data show about 130,000 clones, about 81% seen once. The TCR comes from a man younger than 40 with COVID-19, enrolled during active disease. V gene TRBV27 combines with J gene TRBJ2-1, with D perhaps TRBD1 (6 bases). Specimen: peripheral blood. Here the CDR3 reads CASGKVTRGYNEQFF. The CDR3 DNA sequence: TGTGCCAGCGGAAAAGTGACCAGGGGATACAATGAGCAGTTCTTC.